What follows is one T cell receptor beta chain and its context. Antigen: not known. Sequenced by immunoSEQ multiplex PCR; TCRdb stores in-frame clones only, minus some. Of roughly 33,000 clones in the sample, approximately 91% were seen once. This entry comes from a study of T cells in localized non-small cell lung cancer. Study findings and constraints: A median of roughly 55 of the top 100 tumor clones appeared in adjacent lung, which was paired and uninvolved. The study linked higher blood T cell density to longer overall survival. Heterogeneity remains possible, as sequencing covered one tumor region only. Uninvolved nearby lung showed the greatest T cell clonality, exceeding that found in tumor.

This CDR3 comprises 15 residues. Germline CDR1 reads SGHVS; CDR2 reads FQNEAQ. V lost 7 bases and J lost 6; bases outside the gene matches: 10. The TCR comes from a woman aged 40-75 years with stage I lung adenocarcinoma. The chain combines TRBV7-8 with TRBJ2-2; 8 nucleotides align to TRBD1. Here the sequenced sample was peripheral blood, taken before any cancer treatment. The CDR3 DNA follows: TGTGCCAGCACCCCCCCGGACAGGGTTGCCGGGGAGCTGTTTTTT. Protein sequence: CASTPPDRVAGELFF.